This T cell receptor beta chain was sequenced for a study of cytomegalovirus exposure and HLA in healthy donors. Germline V gene lookup returns CDR1 MRHNA and CDR2 SNTAGT. Trimming left V 9 bases short and J 4 bases short, with 21 bases between. The CDR3 consists of 15 residues. The study, taken as a whole, reports: For cytomegalovirus status, the classifier reportedly gave diagnoses with high specificity and sensitivity.

The PCR contained 60 Vbeta and 13 Jbeta primers. Method: immunoSEQ multiplex PCR; TCRdb's copy keeps in-frame clones and lacks some. The profile covers 150,000 to 200,000 clones, with almost 80% appearing a single time and about 9.7% taken by the ten largest. In regard to this clone: As yet, its antigen is unknown.

The chain recombines TRBV6-4 with TRBJ1-1, with D perhaps TRBD1 (6 bases). This TCR came from a young man in good health and CMV-seropositive. Sequenced input: PBMCs. The CDR3 region has the DNA TGTGCCAGTAGCGGGCTCACGGGACACCCCACTGAAGCTTTCTTT. Encoded protein: CASSGLTGHPTEAFF.